The T cell receptor (beta chain) described here comes from a study of radiotherapy plus CTLA-4 blockade in lung cancer. V was cut by 0 bases and J by 6 bases, with 15 bases left in between. Per germline, CDR1 ENHRY and CDR2 SYGVKD. The CDR3 covers 16 residues. The repertoire was sequenced with immunoSEQ multiplex PCR; TCRdb's copy has only in-frame clones and lacks some. This sample yields tens of thousands of clones, of which approximately 86% are seen a single time; approximately 15% belongs to the top ten. The source was peripheral blood, collected from a patient treated with radiotherapy plus ipilimumab. The TCR sequence derives from a human donor with non-small cell lung cancer that progressed on radiotherapy plus ipilimumab. This chain joins TRBV10-3 and TRBJ2-1, with D tentatively TRBD2 (7 bases). CDR3 protein: CAISESWGGAGNEQFF. The CDR3 DNA follows: TGTGCCATCAGTGAGTCCTGGGGGGGGGCTGGCAATGAGCAGTTCTTC.